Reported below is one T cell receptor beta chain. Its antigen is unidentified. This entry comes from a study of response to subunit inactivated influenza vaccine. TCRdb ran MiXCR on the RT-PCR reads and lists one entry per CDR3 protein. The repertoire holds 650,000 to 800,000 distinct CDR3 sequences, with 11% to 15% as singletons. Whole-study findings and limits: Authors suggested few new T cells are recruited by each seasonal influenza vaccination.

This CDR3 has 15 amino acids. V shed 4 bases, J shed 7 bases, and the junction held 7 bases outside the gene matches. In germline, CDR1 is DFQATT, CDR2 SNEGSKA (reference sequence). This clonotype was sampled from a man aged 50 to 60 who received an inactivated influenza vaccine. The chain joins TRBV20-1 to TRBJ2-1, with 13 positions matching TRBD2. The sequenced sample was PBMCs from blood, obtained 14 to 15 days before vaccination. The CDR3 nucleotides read TGCAGTGCTACCGGACTAGCGGGAGTTTTTAATGAGCAGTTCTTC. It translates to CSATGLAGVFNEQFF.